One and the same sample provided the 24 T cell receptor beta chains below, sequenced in a study of T-cell reconstitution after alpha-beta-depleted transplantation in children (dated by TCRdb to the mid-2010s). The library was generated by PCR. Sequencing was performed on an Illumina HiSeq 2500. TCR libraries were prepared with molecular barcoding, using unique molecular identifiers to normalize TCRbeta repertoire quantification. The public reads were run again by TCRdb, first through fastp at Q25 and then through MiXCR, and only productive beta chains were kept. Each entry is one CDR3 protein sequence, shown with its most common DNA and genes. The sample table shows some 400,000 distinct CDR3 sequences, and just over 20% are seen once. 3% to 4.5% of the sample comes from the top ten. The source material was PBMCs from the stem cell graft donor, sampled from the stem cell graft. All receptors derive from a human donor who donated a stem cell graft to a child with acute myeloid leukemia.

The J gene is TRBJ2-3, the V gene TRBV19; D perhaps matches TRBD1 (5 bases). Between the trimmed V and J ends, which lost 5 bases and 2 bases, there was a span of 14 bases. Germline CDR1 and CDR2: LNHDA and SQIVND (reference sequence). The CDR3 covers 15 residues. The CDR3 DNA reads TGTGCCAGTAGTGAAGACAGATTAGACACAGATACGCAGTATTTT. It translates to CASSEDRLDTDTQYF.

Only a few counts were recorded for this clonotype. The CDR3 DNA reads as TGTGCCAGCAGCTTCGAGGACAGGATAGACTACAATGAGCAGTTCTTC. Translation: CASSFEDRIDYNEQFF. The rearrangement links TRBV7-8 to TRBJ2-1, with 7 bases aligning to TRBD1. Trimming cost V 3 bases and J 3 bases; bases outside gene matches: 8. The CDR3 loop spans 16 amino acids. Germline lookup yields CDR1 SGHVS and CDR2 FQNEAQ.

In this sample, this clonotype turned up a few times. The V call is TRBV3-1, the J call TRBJ2-1; D call uncertain. The germline CDR1 and CDR2 sequences are LGHDT and YNNKEL (reference sequence). This CDR3 spans 13 amino acids. Trimming left V 4 bases short and J 13 bases short, with 17 bases between. The CDR3 bases are TGTGCCAGCAGCCCACCACTCGACCCGGAACAGTTCTTC. Translated, it gives CASSPPLDPEQFF.

V usage is TRBV12-3 or TRBV12-4 and J usage is TRBJ2-7; 8 nucleotides match TRBD2. This CDR3 is 16 amino acids long. V gave up 5 bases and J gave up 6 bases; unmatched junction bases: 15. Here the CDR3 reads CASSLVRPGLGVEQYF. The CDR3, as DNA: TGTGCCAGCAGTCTCGTTCGACCGGGACTAGGCGTCGAGCAGTACTTC.

This clonotype was recorded a few times. The CDR3, as DNA: TGTGCCAGCAGTCAAGCTCTCTACAATGAGCAGTTCTTC. Its translation is CASSQALYNEQFF. The genes are TRBV27 and TRBJ2-1, with unresolved D. Trimming took 5 bases from V and 3 from J, leaving 8 bases between them. This CDR3 spans 13 amino acids. Per the germline V gene, CDR1 is MNHEY and CDR2 is SMNVEV (reference sequence).

This clonotype showed up many times. The J gene is TRBJ2-7, the V gene TRBV12-3 or TRBV12-4; TRBD1 aligns across 8 bases. The CDR3 contains 14 residues. V shed 5 bases, J shed 6 bases, and the junction held 9 bases outside the gene matches. For the CDR3, the DNA is TGTGCCAGCAGTCGGATGGACAGGGCGGGCGAGCAGTACTTC. Translating it yields CASSRMDRAGEQYF.

This clonotype was detected many times. The CDR3 is CASTSYADTQYF. CDR3 in DNA: TGTGCCAGCACCTCCTACGCAGATACGCAGTATTTT. V usage is TRBV7-2 and J usage is TRBJ2-3; D is unclear. The germline gives CDR1 SGHTA, CDR2 FQGNSA. The CDR3 runs 12 residues. V gave up 7 bases and J gave up 4 bases, with 9 bases separating them.

There are a few counts of this clonotype. V gene TRBV6-2 or TRBV6-3 combines with J gene TRBJ2-7, with 10 bases aligning to TRBD2. The CDR3 is 15 amino acids. CDR1 MNHEY and CDR2 SVGEGT come from the germline V gene. Germline trimming cut 2 bases from V and 4 bases from J; bases unmatched to any gene: 5. CDR3 sequence (DNA): TGTGCCAGCAGTTACCCGGGACTAGCGATTTACGAGCAGTACTTC. Translated, it gives CASSYPGLAIYEQYF.

The sample holds a few counts of this clonotype. This chain uses TRBV25-1 with TRBJ2-7; TRBD2 matches at 13 bases. The CDR3 sequence is 16 residues long. Germline CDR1 and CDR2: MGHDK and SYGVNS. The CDR3, as DNA: TGTGACAGGGGACTAGCGGGACACCCCCCCCTCTTACAGCAGTACTTC. This translates into CDRGLAGHPPLLQQYF.

The CDR3 DNA follows: TGTGCCAGCAGCTTAGCCACGCTAGTTGGGCAGTACTTC. Amino acids: CASSLATLVGQYF. The chain uses TRBV7-9 and TRBJ2-7; no reliable D call. Germline V gene lookup returns CDR1 SEHNR and CDR2 FQNEAQ (reference sequence). Trimming pared 0 bases from V and 9 bases from J, leaving 12 bases between. The CDR3 loop spans 13 amino acids.

This clonotype was recorded a few times. The V gene is TRBV5-1, the J gene TRBJ1-1; 7 bases match TRBD1. V lost 4 bases, J lost 4 bases, and 4 bases stayed unmatched. The CDR3 covers 13 residues. From germline, CDR1 is SGHRS and CDR2 YFSETQ. CDR3 nucleotide sequence: TGCGCCAGCAGCGCCTCAGGGGGCACTGAAGCTTTCTTT. This sequence encodes CASSASGGTEAFF.

This clonotype has only a few counts. The chain joins TRBV29-1 to TRBJ1-2; no firm D call. CDR3 length equals 12 residues. The germline V gene encodes CDR1 SQVTM and CDR2 ANQGSEA. V was shortened by 2 bases and J by 8 bases, with 12 bases between the two germline ends. In DNA form, the CDR3 reads TGCAGCGTTGAATGGCTCTCGGGAGGCTACACCTTC. It translates to CSVEWLSGGYTF. The whole variable domain, remainder taken from reference TRBV29-1 and TRBJ1-2, is SAVISQKPSRDICQRGTSLTIQCQVDSQVTMMFWYRQQPGQSLTLIATANQGSEATYESGFVIDKFPISRPNLTFSTLTVSNMSPEDSSIYLCSVEWLSGGYTFGSGTRLTVV.

This clonotype has more than one count but fewer than ten. The genes are TRBV20-1 and TRBJ2-3; the D call may be TRBD1 or TRBD2 (5 bases each). CDR1 DFQATT and CDR2 SNEGSKA come from the germline V gene (reference sequence). V was shortened by 0 bases and J by 0 bases, with 19 bases between the two germline ends. The CDR3 runs 18 residues. The CDR3 spells CSARDWSKRGESTDTQYF. The CDR3 DNA reads TGCAGTGCTAGAGATTGGAGCAAGAGGGGCGAGAGCACAGATACGCAGTATTTT.

This clonotype has ten or more counts. The chain uses TRBV10-2 and TRBJ2-6; D unresolved. V shed 4 bases and J shed 0 bases, with 10 bases lying between them. The germline V gene encodes CDR1 WSHSY and CDR2 SAAADI. This CDR3 is built from 16 residues. The CDR3 nucleotides are TGCGCCAGCAGTGTTTCTCGTAGCTCTGGGGCCAACGTCCTGACTTTC. It yields the protein CASSVSRSSGANVLTF.

The rearrangement joins TRBV11-3 to TRBJ1-3; no clear D gene. The ends were cut back, 2 bases at V and 1 base at J, with 12 bases in the middle. The CDR3 spans 16 residues. CDR1 and CDR2 (germline): SGHNT, YENEEA. Here the CDR3 DNA reads TGTGCCAGCAGCTTAAATTTTTTGGGGTCTGGAAACACCATATATTTT. Amino acids: CASSLNFLGSGNTIYF.

This clonotype has more than one count but fewer than ten. The chain joins TRBV20-1 to TRBJ2-2, with D possibly matching TRBD1 (6 bases). Germline-derived CDR1 and CDR2 are DFQATT and SNEGSKA (reference sequence). CDR3 length equals 16 residues. The V end lost 0 bases, the J end lost 6 bases, and 17 bases lay between the germline ends. CDR3 bases: TGCAGTGCTAGAGATCCTGCAGGGGTAAACGCCGGGGAGCTGTTTTTT. This codes for CSARDPAGVNAGELFF.

Sample share makes this clonotype medium-sized. The chain carries TRBV20-1 and TRBJ2-1; 9 bases map to TRBD2. Trimming cost V 0 bases and J 6 bases; bases outside gene matches: 6. Germline V CDR1 and CDR2: DFQATT, SNEGSKA (reference sequence). There are 15 residues in the CDR3. The CDR3 loop reads CSARDGAGGPNEQFF. As DNA, the CDR3 is TGCAGTGCTAGAGATGGAGCGGGGGGTCCCAATGAGCAGTTCTTC.

This chain uses TRBV7-3 with TRBJ2-3; D is undetermined. This CDR3 spans 16 amino acids. The germline CDR1 and CDR2 sequences are SGHTA and FQGTGA. The V gene lost 5 bases and the J gene lost 1 base, with 16 bases spanning the gap. In DNA form, the CDR3 reads TGTGCCAGCAGCCTTGGAACCAGGTGGGGCACAGATACGCAGTATTTT. It translates to CASSLGTRWGTDTQYF.

This clonotype was counted only a few times. The J gene is TRBJ2-7, the V gene TRBV5-5, with 7 bases aligning to TRBD2. Trimming at V came to 0 bases and at J to 1 base, leaving 4 bases not matched to a gene. Germline CDR1 and CDR2: SGHKS and YYEKEE (reference sequence). The CDR3 consists of 15 residues. The CDR3 is CASSLGLGGSYEQYF. CDR3 DNA sequence: TGTGCCAGCAGCTTGGGGCTGGGGGGGTCCTACGAGCAGTACTTC.

Turning to this clonotype: The junction and the germline gene differ at one end; a read error may be behind it. In DNA form, the CDR3 reads TGTGCCAGCAGGGGGGCCTACGAGCAGTATTTC. Its protein product is CASRGAYEQYF. V and J are TRBV25-1 and TRBJ2-7, with D perhaps TRBD1 (6 bases). The germline V gene encodes CDR1 MGHDK and CDR2 SYGVNS. This CDR3 is built from 11 residues.

This clonotype was counted only a few times. The J gene is TRBJ1-1, the V gene TRBV7-2; TRBD1 aligns across 7 bases. Germline values: CDR1 SGHTA, CDR2 FQGNSA. The CDR3 runs to 15 residues. V shed 3 bases, J shed 4 bases, and the junction held 8 bases outside the gene matches. CDR3 DNA sequence: TGTGCCAGCAGCTTGAACGGAGGGGGCATCACTGAAGCTTTCTTT. Translation gives CASSLNGGGITEAFF. Variable domain in full (rest from reference TRBV7-2 and TRBJ1-1): GAGVSQSPSNKVTEKGKDVELRCDPISGHTALYWYRQSLGQGLEFLIYFQGNSAPDKSGLPSDRFSAERTGGSVSTLTIQRTQQEDSAVYLCASSLNGGGITEAFFGQGTRLTVV.

This clonotype showed up many times. This sequence joins TRBV29-1 and TRBJ2-6, with D tentatively TRBD2 (5 bases). The CDR3 covers 13 residues. Trimming left V 3 bases short and J 2 bases short, with 5 bases between. Germline V gene data show CDR1 as SQVTM and CDR2 as ANQGSEA. The CDR3 sequence: CSVDGAGANVLTF. CDR3 bases: TGCAGCGTTGACGGGGCTGGGGCCAACGTCCTGACTTTC.

The chain links TRBV11-2 to TRBJ2-1, with 7 bases lining up with TRBD2. V shed 5 bases, J shed 0 bases, and the junction held 7 bases outside the gene matches. The length of the CDR3 is 16 residues. The germline V gene has CDR1 SGHAT and CDR2 FQNNGV. The CDR3 protein is CASSPWGGSSYNEQFF. The CDR3, as DNA: TGTGCCAGCAGCCCGTGGGGCGGGAGCTCCTACAATGAGCAGTTCTTC.

This clonotype was detected a few times. V usage is TRBV5-1 and J usage is TRBJ2-7; 8 nucleotides align to TRBD1. The CDR3 has 14 amino acids. V lost 3 bases, J lost 3 bases, and 5 bases stayed unmatched. The germline V gene encodes CDR1 SGHRS and CDR2 YFSETQ. The CDR3 region is CASSSGQGNYEQYF. Here the CDR3 DNA reads TGCGCCAGCAGCTCAGGACAGGGAAACTACGAGCAGTACTTC.